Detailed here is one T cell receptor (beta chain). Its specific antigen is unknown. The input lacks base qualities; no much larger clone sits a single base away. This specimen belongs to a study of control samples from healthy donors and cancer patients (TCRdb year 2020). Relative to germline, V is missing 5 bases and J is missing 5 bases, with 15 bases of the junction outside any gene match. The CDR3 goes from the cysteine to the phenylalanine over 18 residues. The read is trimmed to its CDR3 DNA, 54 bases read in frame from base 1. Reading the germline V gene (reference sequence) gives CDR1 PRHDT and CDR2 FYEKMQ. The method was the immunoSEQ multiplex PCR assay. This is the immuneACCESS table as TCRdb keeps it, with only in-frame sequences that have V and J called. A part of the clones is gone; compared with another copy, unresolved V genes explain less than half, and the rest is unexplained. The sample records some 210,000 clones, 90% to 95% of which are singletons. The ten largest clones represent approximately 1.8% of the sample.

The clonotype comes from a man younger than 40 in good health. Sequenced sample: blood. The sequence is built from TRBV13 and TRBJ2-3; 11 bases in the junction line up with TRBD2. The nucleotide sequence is TGTGCCAGCAGCCCGAGTCTAGCGGGGGGCCCTAAGATAGATACGCAGTATTTT. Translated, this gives CASSPSLAGGPKIDTQYF.